Presented here are 14 T cell receptor beta chains from one specimen sequenced in a study of shared clonotypes between healthy human individuals. Using immunoSEQ multiplex PCR, the repertoire was profiled, and TCRdb retains in-frame clones only, with some absent. The repertoire holds hundreds of thousands of clones, with about 98% as singletons. Positive CCR7 selection of CD45RO-negative cells yielded the naive CD8 cells, and terminally differentiated effector memory CD45RA+ cells were excluded. Sequencing was performed on naive CD8+ T cells sorted from blood. Source of these receptors: a man aged 30 to 45 in good health.

This sequence joins TRBV7-9 and TRBJ2-7, with a possible D match to TRBD2 (5 bases). This CDR3 contains 15 residues. The V end lost 1 base, the J end lost 2 bases, and 12 bases lay between the germline ends. Germline CDR1 SEHNR, CDR2 FQNEAQ (reference sequence). CDR3 in amino acids: CASSLVTRNPYEQYF. Here the CDR3 DNA reads TGTGCCAGCAGCTTAGTCACTAGGAATCCCTACGAGCAGTACTTC.

The J gene is TRBJ2-3, the V gene TRBV7-9; D not resolved. This CDR3 region has 15 residues. Germline-derived CDR1 and CDR2 are SEHNR and FQNEAQ (reference sequence). Trimming shortened V by 4 bases and J by 3 bases, and 14 bases separated the two germline ends. In DNA form, the CDR3 reads TGTGCCAGCAGCTCAACCTCTGACGGTACAGATACGCAGTATTTT. The encoded protein is CASSSTSDGTDTQYF.

The count of this clone is one. CDR3 DNA: TGTGCCAGCAGCTCCGGATATGGCACTGAAGCTTTCTTT. As protein: CASSSGYGTEAFF. The gene calls are TRBV11-2 and TRBJ1-1; no reliable D call. This CDR3 has 13 amino acids. From germline, CDR1 is SGHAT and CDR2 FQNNGV. V shed 4 bases and J shed 4 bases, with 10 bases lying between them. Supplemented by reference TRBV11-2 and TRBJ1-1, the full variable domain reads EAGVAQSPRYKIIEKRQSVAFWCNPISGHATLYWYQQILGQGPKLLIQFQNNGVVDDSQLPKDRFSAERLKGVDSTLKIQPAKLEDSAVYLCASSSGYGTEAFFGQGTRLTVV.

The gene calls are TRBV19 and TRBJ1-2; 7 bases fit TRBD1. Germline CDR1 reads LNHDA; CDR2 reads SQIVND (reference sequence). J was trimmed by 4 bases and V by 4 bases; bases with no gene match: 6. CDR3 length: 14 amino acids. CDR3 sequence (DNA): TGTGCCAGTAGTACCGGGACAGCTTCCTATGGCTACACCTTC. It codes for CASSTGTASYGYTF.

The V call is TRBV6-5, the J call TRBJ2-1; TRBD2 matches 10 bases. V was clipped by 6 bases and J by 2 bases; unmatched bases: 4. CDR1 and CDR2 from the germline V gene are MNHEY and SVGAGI. This CDR3 has 15 residues. As DNA, the CDR3 is TGTGCCAGCAGGGAACTAGCGGGACCCTACAATGAGCAGTTCTTC. Its translation: CASRELAGPYNEQFF.

The chain has TRBV5-4 and TRBJ2-7, with 7 positions matching TRBD1. CDR1 and CDR2 from the germline V gene are SGHNT and YYREEE (reference sequence). The CDR3 has 15 amino acids. Trimming took 0 bases from V and 7 from J; bases not matched to a gene: 10. The CDR3, as DNA: TGTGCCAGCAGCTTGGAAGACAGGGATTTTGGGGAGCAGTACTTC. It translates to CASSLEDRDFGEQYF.

The rearrangement links TRBV7-2 to TRBJ2-1; D is unresolved. This CDR3 comprises 12 residues. CDR1 SGHTA and CDR2 FQGNSA come from the germline V gene. The ends were cut back, 5 bases at V and 10 bases at J, with 12 bases in the middle. The chain's CDR3 is CASSPNFPEQFF. The CDR3 nucleotides are TGTGCCAGCAGCCCAAATTTTCCCGAGCAGTTCTTC.

This chain joins TRBV7-9 and TRBJ2-3; D unresolved. This CDR3 has 14 residues. Germline CDR1 is SEHNR and CDR2 is FQNEAQ (reference sequence). The V end lost 2 bases, the J end lost 0 bases, and 6 bases lay between the germline ends. CDR3 nucleotide sequence: TGTGCCAGCAGCTTACTCGGGAGCACAGATACGCAGTATTTT. Translation: CASSLLGSTDTQYF.

The rearrangement uses TRBV7-2 and TRBJ2-7, with TRBD1 matching 7 bases. The germline CDR1 and CDR2 sequences are SGHTA and FQGNSA. With V trimmed by 5 bases and J by 9 bases, 4 bases remained unmatched. The CDR3 loop spans 11 amino acids. The CDR3 DNA reads as TGTGCCAGCAGCACACGACAGGGGCAGTACTTC. This codes for CASSTRQGQYF.

The J gene is TRBJ1-2, the V gene TRBV10-3; possibly TRBD1 for D (6 bases). The V and J ends lost 6 bases and 4 bases respectively, with 21 bases between them. The CDR3 has 16 amino acids. Germline CDR1 and CDR2: ENHRY and SYGVKD. CDR3 residues: CAISPNKGEGIYGYTF. Here the CDR3 DNA reads TGTGCCATCAGCCCCAATAAGGGGGAAGGGATCTATGGCTACACCTTC.

The rearrangement links TRBV4-1 to TRBJ2-2, with TRBD2 matching over 8 bases. This CDR3 comprises 17 residues. J lost 2 bases, V lost 1 base, and 6 bases had no gene match. The germline V gene encodes CDR1 MGHRA and CDR2 YSYEKL. CDR3 coding DNA: TGCGCCAGCAGCCAAGCCGGACTAGCTCCTAACACCGGGGAGCTGTTTTTT. This encodes CASSQAGLAPNTGELFF.

This sequence joins TRBV6-5 and TRBJ2-2; possible D gene TRBD2, 5 bases. CDR1 MNHEY and CDR2 SVGAGI come from the germline V gene. The CDR3 has 15 amino acids. V was pared by 6 bases and J by 4 bases, with 15 bases between. CDR3 DNA: TGTGCCAGCAGCCCTGGCCGCGGACTCACCGGGGAGCTGTTTTTT. Translating gives CASSPGRGLTGELFF.

This chain connects TRBV25-1 to TRBJ2-2, with D tentatively TRBD1 (6 bases). The CDR3 covers 15 residues. Germline V gives CDR1 MGHDK, CDR2 SYGVNS. V was clipped by 2 bases and J by 5 bases, with 12 bases between them. The CDR3 reads CASSESIGTTGELFF. The CDR3 bases are TGTGCCAGCAGTGAAAGCATTGGGACAACCGGGGAGCTGTTTTTT. Looking up the rest from reference TRBV25-1 and TRBJ2-2 gives the full variable domain: EADIYQTPRYLVIGTGKKITLECSQTMGHDKMYWYQQDPGMELHLIHYSYGVNSTEKGDLSSESTVSRIRTEHFPLTLESARPSHTSQYLCASSESIGTTGELFFGEGSRLTVL.

V is TRBV11-2 and J is TRBJ2-7; D is perhaps TRBD2 (5 bases). Trimming pared 4 bases from V and 0 bases from J, leaving 10 bases between. The germline CDR1 and CDR2 sequences are SGHAT and FQNNGV. This CDR3 has 14 amino acids. The CDR3 DNA follows: TGTGCCAGCAGCTCAGCGGATTCCTCCTACGAGCAGTACTTC. Amino acids: CASSSADSSYEQYF.